The 17 T cell receptor beta chains in this list originate from one sample, sequenced in a study of cytotoxic CD8 clonotypes in ibrutinib-treated CLL. TCRdb's table, derived via immunoSEQ multiplex PCR, lists solely in-frame clones and lacks some. The data hold roughly 220,000 clones, with roughly 77% observed a single time. The source material was PBMCs, sampled after 12 months of ibrutinib treatment. The source is a human donor with chronic lymphocytic leukemia.

This clone was seen a few times. The V call is TRBV18, the J call TRBJ2-7; D remains ambiguous. The V end lost 2 bases, the J end lost 0 bases, and 8 bases lay between the germline ends. Germline CDR1 and CDR2: KGHSH and LQKENI. This CDR3 has 14 amino acids. The CDR3 DNA follows: TGTGCCAGCTCACCAGGGTCTTCCTCCTACGAGCAGTACTTC. It translates to CASSPGSSSYEQYF.

CDR3 amino acids: CASNWDTDTQYF. The CDR3 DNA is TGTGCCAGTAACTGGGACACAGATACGCAGTATTTT. The V gene is TRBV28, the J gene TRBJ2-3; D uncertain. This CDR3 is 12 amino acids long. CDR1 and CDR2 from the germline V gene are MDHEN and SYDVKM. V lost 9 bases and J 2 bases, leaving 9 bases between the germline ends.

The CDR3 loop reads CASSLDPGFNQPQHF. CDR3 nucleotide sequence: TGTGCCAGCAGCTTAGATCCAGGCTTCAATCAGCCCCAGCATTTT. J is TRBJ1-5 and V is TRBV7-6, with D unclear. The V gene's germline CDR1 is SGHVS and CDR2 FNYEAQ. The V end lost 1 base, the J end lost 3 bases, and 10 bases lay between the germline ends. The length of the CDR3 is 15 residues.

CDR3: CASSLMTSSYNSPLHF. Here the CDR3 DNA reads TGTGCCAGCAGCTTAATGACTAGCTCCTATAATTCACCCCTCCACTTT. The chain links TRBV11-1 to TRBJ1-6; D unresolved. This CDR3 contains 16 residues. Germline V gene lookup returns CDR1 SGHAT and CDR2 FQDESV (reference sequence). Trimming shortened V by 2 bases and J by 0 bases, and 8 bases separated the two germline ends.

The genes are TRBV7-9 and TRBJ1-2; D is possibly TRBD1 (5 bases). In germline, CDR1 is SEHNR, CDR2 FQNEAQ (reference sequence). CDR3 length equals 18 residues. Trimming shortened V by 6 bases and J by 4 bases, and 27 bases separated the two germline ends. CDR3 sequence reads: CASSSPPYASAGPYGYTF. In DNA form, the CDR3 reads TGTGCCAGCAGTTCCCCTCCCTATGCCTCCGCGGGGCCCTATGGCTACACCTTC.

This sequence joins TRBV6-6 and TRBJ1-5; TRBD1 aligns across 7 bases. The CDR3 consists of 15 residues. CDR1 and CDR2 (germline): MNHNY, SVGAGI (reference sequence). The V gene end was trimmed by 7 bases and the J gene end by 5 bases; junction bases not matched to a gene: 11. The CDR3 region has the DNA TGTGCCAGCACCGACAGGACAGGTGGTCATCAGCCCCAGCATTTT. It is translated as CASTDRTGGHQPQHF.

The chain is built from TRBV10-2 and TRBJ2-3; TRBD2 matches at 12 bases. The CDR3 is made up of 16 amino acids. V dropped 7 bases and J dropped 2; count of bases not matched to a gene: 7. Looked up from germline, CDR1 is WSHSY and CDR2 is SAAADI. CDR3 amino acids: CASKPLAGGHTDTQYF. The CDR3 DNA sequence: TGCGCCAGCAAGCCACTAGCGGGAGGCCACACAGATACGCAGTATTTT.

V is TRBV30 and J is TRBJ1-5; 9 bases fit TRBD1. The CDR3 extends over 14 amino acids. The V gene's germline CDR1 is GTSNPN and CDR2 SVGIG (reference sequence). J lost 5 bases, V lost 3 bases, and 5 bases had no gene match. This chain's CDR3 is CAWSPGQGYQPQHF. The CDR3 DNA follows: TGTGCCTGGAGCCCAGGACAGGGGTATCAGCCCCAGCATTTT.

This chain connects TRBV7-9 to TRBJ2-7; D gene ambiguous. V shed 3 bases and J shed 0 bases, with 12 bases lying between them. CDR3 length equals 15 residues. Germline V gene lookup returns CDR1 SEHNR and CDR2 FQNEAQ (reference sequence). CDR3 loop: CASSFGATSSYEQYF. The CDR3 bases are TGTGCCAGCAGCTTTGGAGCGACCAGCTCCTACGAGCAGTACTTC.

A single count supports this clone. The chain is built from TRBV30 and TRBJ1-5, with D perhaps TRBD1 (6 bases). In germline, CDR1 is GTSNPN, CDR2 SVGIG (reference sequence). The CDR3 runs to 14 residues. V was clipped by 2 bases and J by 2 bases, with 10 bases between them. CDR3 in DNA: TGTGCCTGGAGTAGAGGGGGGCGCAATCAGCCCCAGCATTTT. As protein: CAWSRGGRNQPQHF. Supplemented by reference TRBV30 and TRBJ1-5, the full variable domain reads SQTIHQWPATLVQPVGSPLSLECTVEGTSNPNLYWYRQAAGRGLQLLFYSVGIGQISSEVPQNLSASRPQDRQFILSSKKLLLSDSGFYLCAWSRGGRNQPQHFGDGTRLSIL.

This clone occurred once. CDR3 sequence reads: CASRGQGGRELFF. CDR3 coding DNA: TGCGCCAGCAGGGGACAGGGGGGGAGGGAGCTGTTTTTT. The V call is TRBV10-2, the J call TRBJ2-2; TRBD1 matches at 11 bases. The CDR3 consists of 13 residues. The germline gives CDR1 WSHSY, CDR2 SAAADI. J was trimmed by 9 bases and V by 6 bases; bases with no gene match: 3.

The DNA for the CDR3 is TGTGCCAGCAGCCACGGTTACAATGAGCAGTTCTTC. It codes for CASSHGYNEQFF. This rearrangement joins TRBV7-9 to TRBJ2-1; D is uncertain. The length of the CDR3 is 12 residues. V lost 5 bases, J lost 4 bases, and 6 bases lay in between. Germline V CDR1 and CDR2: SEHNR, FQNEAQ (reference sequence).

The V gene is TRBV29-1, the J gene TRBJ2-6; a weak D match, TRBD1 (5 bases). Trimming cost V 5 bases and J 1 base, with 9 bases left between them. Germline V gives CDR1 SQVTM, CDR2 ANQGSEA. This CDR3 comprises 14 residues. CDR3 protein: CSVPTVSGANVLTF. The CDR3 nucleotides are TGCAGCGTTCCGACAGTGTCTGGGGCCAACGTCCTGACTTTC.

The gene calls are TRBV18 and TRBJ2-7; no clear D gene. The CDR3 length is 12 residues. Germline V gene sequence: CDR1 KGHSH, CDR2 LQKENI. Deletions cut 5 bases from V and 3 bases from J, with 8 bases between. The DNA for the CDR3 is TGTGCCAGCTCATCACAACTCTACGAGCAGTACTTC. This encodes CASSSQLYEQYF.

The chain links TRBV29-1 to TRBJ1-2; 9 bases line up with TRBD1. The CDR3 sequence is 12 residues long. Trimming at V came to 4 bases and at J to 8 bases, leaving 5 bases not matched to a gene. Germline V lookup: CDR1 SQVTM, CDR2 ANQGSEA. CDR3 amino acids: CSVGTGAQGYTF. For the CDR3, the DNA is TGCAGCGTTGGGACAGGGGCGCAGGGCTACACCTTC.

The V and J genes are TRBV7-2 and TRBJ2-7; D is perhaps TRBD1 (5 bases). CDR3 length: 15 residues. V lost 5 bases and J 4 bases, leaving 18 bases between the germline ends. Germline CDR1 reads SGHTA; CDR2 reads FQGNSA. CDR3 DNA: TGTGCCAGCAGCCTCGGCCAGGGCCCGACGTACGAGCAGTACTTC. Amino acid sequence: CASSLGQGPTYEQYF.

This clone was observed a handful of times. The chain links TRBV6-5 to TRBJ2-1; 10 bases are a match to TRBD1. V lost 4 bases and J lost 10; bases outside the gene matches: 7. There are 14 residues in the CDR3. Germline CDR1 MNHEY, CDR2 SVGAGI. The CDR3 sequence: CASSSWTGGKEQFF. CDR3 DNA sequence: TGTGCCAGCAGTTCTTGGACAGGGGGAAAGGAGCAGTTCTTC.